The 7 T cell receptor beta chains reported below all come from one sample, sequenced in a study of T cell responses to AZD1222 COVID-19 vaccine. Sequencing used immunoSEQ multiplex PCR; TCRdb keeps in-frame clones, though not all of them. Of 75,000 to 90,000 clones in the sample, 90% to 95% were seen once. The sequenced sample was peripheral blood, obtained on day 0 of AZD1222 vaccination. The receptor set was obtained from an adult in good health.

This clone turned up a few times. This chain uses TRBV29-1 with TRBJ1-2; TRBD1 is a possible D gene (5 bases). The CDR3 covers 13 residues. Germline CDR1 SQVTM, CDR2 ANQGSEA. Trimming cost V 5 bases and J 7 bases, with 17 bases left between them. CDR3 protein: CSVNPSGPVGYTF. CDR3 in DNA: TGCAGCGTTAATCCCTCGGGACCCGTTGGCTACACCTTC.

V usage is TRBV7-9 and J usage is TRBJ2-3; the D gene could be TRBD1 or TRBD2 (5 bases each). Trimming removed 1 base from V and 4 bases from J, with 9 bases in between. The germline V gene encodes CDR1 SEHNR and CDR2 FQNEAQ (reference sequence). The CDR3 covers 14 residues. The CDR3 here is CASSLVWGPDTQYF. Here the CDR3 DNA reads TGTGCCAGCAGCTTAGTATGGGGACCAGATACGCAGTATTTT.

V usage is TRBV7-2 and J usage is TRBJ2-1; 11 bases align to TRBD1. Germline V gives CDR1 SGHTA, CDR2 FQGNSA. After removal of 7 bases from V and 14 bases from J, the junction contained 7 bases not matched to a gene. The CDR3 spans 12 residues. CDR3 nucleotide sequence: TGTGCCAGCACCGGCCGGACAGGGGGCAAGTTCTTC. This sequence encodes CASTGRTGGKFF.

The chain has TRBV5-8 and TRBJ2-5, with TRBD2 matching 12 bases. The V gene end was trimmed by 2 bases and the J gene end by 4 bases; junction bases not matched to a gene: 9. The CDR3 runs 17 residues. Germline loops: CDR1 SGHTS, CDR2 YDEGEE. The CDR3 is CASSLRLAGGLGETQYF. CDR3 bases: TGTGCCAGCAGCTTAAGGCTAGCGGGGGGGCTTGGAGAGACCCAGTACTTC.

The V and J genes are TRBV3-1 (or the pseudogene TRBV3-2) and TRBJ1-1; TRBD1 matches at 9 bases. This CDR3 has 13 amino acids. Germline lookup yields CDR1 LGHDT and CDR2 YNNKEL (reference sequence). V lost 4 bases to trimming and J lost 10 bases; unmatched junction nucleotides: 7. As DNA, the CDR3 is TGTGCCAGCAGCCTGACACAGGGGGCGGGAGCTTTCTTT. Its translation is CASSLTQGAGAFF.

The CDR3 DNA reads TGCAGTGCCAGACGGTACGAGCAGTACTTC. Its translation: CSARRYEQYF. The chain combines TRBV20-1 with TRBJ2-7; D ambiguous. The length of the CDR3 is 10 residues. The germline V gene has CDR1 DFQATT and CDR2 SNEGSKA (reference sequence). V was cut by 6 bases and J by 4 bases, with 7 bases left in between.

The chain combines TRBV6-5 with TRBJ2-5; 8 bases align to TRBD1. CDR1 and CDR2 (germline): MNHEY, SVGAGI. After removal of 2 bases from V and 2 bases from J, the junction contained 4 bases not matched to a gene. The CDR3 covers 15 residues. This CDR3 reads CASSYGGQGQETQYF. Written as DNA, the CDR3 is TGTGCCAGCAGTTACGGCGGACAGGGACAAGAGACCCAGTACTTC.